This entry describes one T cell receptor beta chain. Its matching antigen is unknown. Because the CDR3's place on the DNA is in doubt, the DNA is left out and the CDR3 is given as listed by TCRdb. This entry belongs to a study of shared clonotypes between healthy human individuals. Study-level background: For every donor, three CD4 naive, three CD4 memory, two CD8 naive and one CD8 memory plates were used. Study outcomes and limitations: There were few donors, and this limited the genetic and exposure-history diversity represented.

Genomic DNA (from each subset) was split evenly across several immunoSEQ plates. Clones were read by immunoSEQ multiplex PCR, and TCRdb kept only the in-frame ones, dropping some. Of millions of clones in the sample, around 95% were seen once. Naive CD45RA+ and memory CD45RA-negative subsets were split from CD4+ cells. The germline V gene has CDR1 MNHEY and CDR2 SVGAGI. A total of 15 residues make up the CDR3, ends included. The sequence was collected from a man between 18 and 35 years old in good health. The source material was naive CD4+ T cells sorted from blood. Subset of the sample: CD45RA+ positively selected. This chain connects TRBV6-5 to TRBJ1-1; TRBD1, the D gene given by the table, was not confirmed from the DNA. CDR3 residues: CASSSSNRGGTEAFF.